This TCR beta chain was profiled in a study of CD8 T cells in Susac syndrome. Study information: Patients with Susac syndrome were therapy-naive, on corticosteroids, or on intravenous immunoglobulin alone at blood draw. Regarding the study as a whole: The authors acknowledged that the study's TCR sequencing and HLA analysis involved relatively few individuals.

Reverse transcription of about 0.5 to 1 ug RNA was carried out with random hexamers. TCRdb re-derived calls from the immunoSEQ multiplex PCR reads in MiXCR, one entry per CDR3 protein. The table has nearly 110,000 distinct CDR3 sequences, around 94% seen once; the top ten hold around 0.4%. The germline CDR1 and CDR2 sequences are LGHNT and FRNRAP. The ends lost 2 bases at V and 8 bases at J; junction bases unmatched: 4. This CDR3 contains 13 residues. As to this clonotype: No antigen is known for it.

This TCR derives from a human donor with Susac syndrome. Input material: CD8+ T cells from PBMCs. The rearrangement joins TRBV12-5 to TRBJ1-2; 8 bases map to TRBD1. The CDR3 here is CASGLPTGEGYTF. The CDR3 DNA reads TGTGCTAGTGGTTTGCCGACAGGGGAGGGCTACACCTTC.